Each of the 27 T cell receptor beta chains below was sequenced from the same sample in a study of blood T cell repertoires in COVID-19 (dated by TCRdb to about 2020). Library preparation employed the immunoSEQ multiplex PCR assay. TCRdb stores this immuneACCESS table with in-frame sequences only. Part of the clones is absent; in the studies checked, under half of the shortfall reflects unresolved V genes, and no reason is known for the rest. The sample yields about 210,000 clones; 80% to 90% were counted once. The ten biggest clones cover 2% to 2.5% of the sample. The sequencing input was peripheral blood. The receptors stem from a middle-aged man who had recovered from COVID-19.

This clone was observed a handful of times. The CDR3 loop is CASSPRGDQPQHF. DNA for the CDR3: TGTGCCAGCTCACCTCGGGGGGATCAGCCCCAGCATTTT. This sequence joins TRBV18 and TRBJ1-5; D may be TRBD1 (5 bases). V was trimmed by 3 bases and J by 5 bases, leaving 8 bases between them. The germline V gene has CDR1 KGHSH and CDR2 LQKENI. The CDR3 has 13 amino acids. Supplemented by reference TRBV18 and TRBJ1-5, the full variable domain reads NAGVMQNPRHLVRRRGQEARLRCSPMKGHSHVYWYRQLPEEGLKFMVYLQKENIIDESGMPKERFSAEFPKEGPSILRIQQVVRGDSAAYFCASSPRGDQPQHFGDGTRLSIL.

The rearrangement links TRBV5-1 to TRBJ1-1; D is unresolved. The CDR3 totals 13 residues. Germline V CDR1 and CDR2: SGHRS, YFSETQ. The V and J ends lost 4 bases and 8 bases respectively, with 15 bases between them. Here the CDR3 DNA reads TGCGCCAGCAGCCACCTCGGACTCGTCGAAGCTTTCTTT. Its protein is CASSHLGLVEAFF.

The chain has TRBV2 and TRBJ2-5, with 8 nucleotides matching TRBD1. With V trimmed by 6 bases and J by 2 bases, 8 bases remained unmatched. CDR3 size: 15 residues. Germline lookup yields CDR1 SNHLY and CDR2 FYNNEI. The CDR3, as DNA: TGTGCCAGCAGGCTAACAGGGGGGACTCAAGAGACCCAGTACTTC. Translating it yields CASRLTGGTQETQYF.

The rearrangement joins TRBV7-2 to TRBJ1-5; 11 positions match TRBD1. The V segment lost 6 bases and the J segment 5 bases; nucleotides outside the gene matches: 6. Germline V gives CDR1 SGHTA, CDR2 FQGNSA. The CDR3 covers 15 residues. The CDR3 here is CASSSGTGGYQPQHF. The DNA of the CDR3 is TGTGCCAGCAGTTCTGGGACAGGGGGGTATCAGCCCCAGCATTTT.

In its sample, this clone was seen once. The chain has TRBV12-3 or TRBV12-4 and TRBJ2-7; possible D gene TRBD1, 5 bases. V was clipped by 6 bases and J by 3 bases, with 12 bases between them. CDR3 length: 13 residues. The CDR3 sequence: CASSTAGIYEQYF. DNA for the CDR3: TGTGCCAGCAGCACCGCAGGGATCTACGAGCAGTACTTC.

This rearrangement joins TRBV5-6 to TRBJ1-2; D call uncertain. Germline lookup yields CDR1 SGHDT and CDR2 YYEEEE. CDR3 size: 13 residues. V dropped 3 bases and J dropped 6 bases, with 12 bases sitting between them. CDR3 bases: TGTGCCAGCAGCTCCCGAGGGTCGCATGGCTACACCTTC. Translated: CASSSRGSHGYTF.

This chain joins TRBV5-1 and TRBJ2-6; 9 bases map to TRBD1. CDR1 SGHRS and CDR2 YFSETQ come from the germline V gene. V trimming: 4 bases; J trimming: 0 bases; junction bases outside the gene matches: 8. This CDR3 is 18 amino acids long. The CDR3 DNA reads TGCGCCAGCAGCGGGGGACAGGGCCTAAGCTCTGGGGCCAACGTCCTGACTTTC. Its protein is CASSGGQGLSSGANVLTF.

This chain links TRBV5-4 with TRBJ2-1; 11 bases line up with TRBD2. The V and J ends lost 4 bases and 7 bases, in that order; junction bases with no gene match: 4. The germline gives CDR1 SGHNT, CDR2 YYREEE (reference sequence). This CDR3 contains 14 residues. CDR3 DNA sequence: TGTGCCAGCAGCCCGACTAGCGGGGATAATGAGCAGTTCTTC. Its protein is CASSPTSGDNEQFF.

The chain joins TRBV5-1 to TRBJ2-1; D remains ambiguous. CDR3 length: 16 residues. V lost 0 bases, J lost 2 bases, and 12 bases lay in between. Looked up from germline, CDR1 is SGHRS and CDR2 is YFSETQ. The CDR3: CASSLGSNPAYNEQFF. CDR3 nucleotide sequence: TGCGCCAGCAGCTTGGGTAGCAACCCCGCCTACAATGAGCAGTTCTTC.

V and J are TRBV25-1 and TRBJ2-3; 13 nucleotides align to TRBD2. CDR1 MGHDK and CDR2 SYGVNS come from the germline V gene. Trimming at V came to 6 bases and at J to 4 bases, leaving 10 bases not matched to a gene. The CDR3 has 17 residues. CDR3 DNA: TGTGCCAGCAGCCCCACTAGCGGGGGGGGGTTGGCAGATACGCAGTATTTT. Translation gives CASSPTSGGGLADTQYF. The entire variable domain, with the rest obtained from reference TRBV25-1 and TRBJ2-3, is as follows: EADIYQTPRYLVIGTGKKITLECSQTMGHDKMYWYQQDPGMELHLIHYSYGVNSTEKGDLSSESTVSRIRTEHFPLTLESARPSHTSQYLCASSPTSGGGLADTQYFGPGTRLTVL.

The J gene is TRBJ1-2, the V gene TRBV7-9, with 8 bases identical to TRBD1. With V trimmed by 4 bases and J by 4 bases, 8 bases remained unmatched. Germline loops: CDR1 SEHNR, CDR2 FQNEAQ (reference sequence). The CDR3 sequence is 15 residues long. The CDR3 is CASSSRTGLVYGYTF. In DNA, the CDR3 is TGTGCCAGCAGCTCCAGGACAGGGCTAGTCTATGGCTACACCTTC.

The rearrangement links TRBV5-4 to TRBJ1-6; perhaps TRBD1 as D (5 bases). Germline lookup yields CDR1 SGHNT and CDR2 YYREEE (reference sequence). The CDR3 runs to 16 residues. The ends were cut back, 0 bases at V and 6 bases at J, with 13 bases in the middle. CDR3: CASSLDVGPSNSPLHF. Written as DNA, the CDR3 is TGTGCCAGCAGCTTGGATGTGGGGCCGTCTAATTCACCCCTCCACTTT.

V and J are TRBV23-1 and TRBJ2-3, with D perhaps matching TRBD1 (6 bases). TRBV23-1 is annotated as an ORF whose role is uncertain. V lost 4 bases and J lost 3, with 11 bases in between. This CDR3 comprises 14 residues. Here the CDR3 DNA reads TGCGCCAGCAGTCGACCCGGACAGACAGATACGCAGTATTTT. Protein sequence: CASSRPGQTDTQYF.

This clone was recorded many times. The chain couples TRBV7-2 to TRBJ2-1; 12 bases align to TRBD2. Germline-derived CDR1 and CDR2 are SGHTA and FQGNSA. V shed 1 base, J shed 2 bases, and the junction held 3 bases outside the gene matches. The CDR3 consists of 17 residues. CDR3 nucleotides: TGTGCCAGCAGCTTAGAACTAGCGGGAGGTCCCTACAATGAGCAGTTCTTC. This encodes CASSLELAGGPYNEQFF.

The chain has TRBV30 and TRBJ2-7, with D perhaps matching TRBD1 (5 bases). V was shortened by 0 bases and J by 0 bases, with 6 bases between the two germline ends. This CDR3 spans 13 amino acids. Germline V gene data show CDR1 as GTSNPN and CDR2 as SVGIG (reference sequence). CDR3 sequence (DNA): TGTGCCTGGAGTGTAACAGGCTCCTACGAGCAGTACTTC. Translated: CAWSVTGSYEQYF. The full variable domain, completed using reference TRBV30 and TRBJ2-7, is SQTIHQWPATLVQPVGSPLSLECTVEGTSNPNLYWYRQAAGRGLQLLFYSVGIGQISSEVPQNLSASRPQDRQFILSSKKLLLSDSGFYLCAWSVTGSYEQYFGPGTRLTVT.

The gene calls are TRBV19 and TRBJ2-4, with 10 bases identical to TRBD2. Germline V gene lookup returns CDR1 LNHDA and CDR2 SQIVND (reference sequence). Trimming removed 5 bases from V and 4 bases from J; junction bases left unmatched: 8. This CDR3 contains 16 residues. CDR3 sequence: CASSPWTSGGKNIQYF. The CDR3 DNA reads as TGTGCCAGTAGTCCTTGGACTAGCGGAGGGAAAAACATTCAGTACTTC.

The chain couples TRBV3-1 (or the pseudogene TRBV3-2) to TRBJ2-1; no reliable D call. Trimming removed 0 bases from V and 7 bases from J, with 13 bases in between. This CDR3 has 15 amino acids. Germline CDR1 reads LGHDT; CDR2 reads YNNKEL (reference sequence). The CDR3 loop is CASSQEGARSNEQFF. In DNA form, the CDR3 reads TGTGCCAGCAGCCAAGAAGGAGCTAGGTCAAATGAGCAGTTCTTC.

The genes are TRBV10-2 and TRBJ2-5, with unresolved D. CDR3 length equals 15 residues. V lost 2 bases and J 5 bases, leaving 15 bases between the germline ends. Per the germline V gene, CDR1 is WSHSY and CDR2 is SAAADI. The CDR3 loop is CASSEVFLTVETQYF. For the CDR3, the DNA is TGCGCCAGCAGTGAGGTCTTTCTTACGGTGGAGACCCAGTACTTC.

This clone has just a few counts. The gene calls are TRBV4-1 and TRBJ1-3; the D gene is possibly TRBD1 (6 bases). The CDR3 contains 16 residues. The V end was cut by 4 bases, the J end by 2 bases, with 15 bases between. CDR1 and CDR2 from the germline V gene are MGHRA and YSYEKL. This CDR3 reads CASSLFTGSTGNTIYF. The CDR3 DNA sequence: TGCGCCAGCAGCCTATTCACAGGGTCAACTGGAAACACCATATATTTT.

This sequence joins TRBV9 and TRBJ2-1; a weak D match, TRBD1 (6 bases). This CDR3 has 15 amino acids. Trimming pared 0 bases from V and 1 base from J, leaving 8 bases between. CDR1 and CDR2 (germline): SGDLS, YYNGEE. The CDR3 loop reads CASSVGTGSYNEQFF. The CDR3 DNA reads TGTGCCAGCAGCGTAGGCACAGGGTCCTACAATGAGCAGTTCTTC.

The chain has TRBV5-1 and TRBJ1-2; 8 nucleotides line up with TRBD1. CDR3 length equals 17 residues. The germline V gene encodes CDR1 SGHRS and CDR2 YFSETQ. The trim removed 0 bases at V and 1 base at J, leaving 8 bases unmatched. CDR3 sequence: CASSLVAGGENNYGYTF. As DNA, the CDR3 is TGCGCCAGCAGCTTGGTGGCAGGGGGCGAGAATAACTATGGCTACACCTTC.

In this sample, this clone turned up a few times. The chain's CDR3 is CASSPEQGYEQYF. The CDR3 DNA follows: TGTGCCAGCAGCCCAGAACAGGGCTACGAGCAGTACTTC. The J gene is TRBJ2-7, the V gene TRBV7-2; TRBD1 might be the D (6 bases). V shed 5 bases and J shed 3 bases, with 11 bases lying between them. The length of the CDR3 is 13 residues. Looked up from germline, CDR1 is SGHTA and CDR2 is FQGNSA.

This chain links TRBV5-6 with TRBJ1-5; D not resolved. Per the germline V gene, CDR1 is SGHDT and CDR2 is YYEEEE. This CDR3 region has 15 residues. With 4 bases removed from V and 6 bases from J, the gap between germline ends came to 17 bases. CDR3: CASSPGFREPQPQHF. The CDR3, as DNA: TGTGCCAGCAGCCCCGGGTTCCGCGAGCCTCAGCCCCAGCATTTT.

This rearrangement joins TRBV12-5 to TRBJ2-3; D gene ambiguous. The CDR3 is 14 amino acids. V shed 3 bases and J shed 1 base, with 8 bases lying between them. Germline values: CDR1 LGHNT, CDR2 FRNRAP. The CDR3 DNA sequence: TGTGCTAGTGGTTTAAACCAGGGCACAGATACGCAGTATTTT. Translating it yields CASGLNQGTDTQYF.

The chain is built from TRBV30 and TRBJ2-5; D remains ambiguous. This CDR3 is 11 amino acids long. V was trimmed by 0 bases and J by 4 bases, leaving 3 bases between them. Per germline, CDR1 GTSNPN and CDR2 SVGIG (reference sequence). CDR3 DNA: TGTGCCTGGAGTGTGGCAGAGACCCAGTACTTC. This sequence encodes CAWSVAETQYF.

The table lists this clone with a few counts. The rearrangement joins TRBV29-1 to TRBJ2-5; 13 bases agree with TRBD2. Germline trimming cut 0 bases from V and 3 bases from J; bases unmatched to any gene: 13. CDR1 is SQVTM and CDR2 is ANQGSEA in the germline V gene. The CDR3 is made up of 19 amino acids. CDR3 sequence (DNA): TGCAGCGTTGAAGATCATTTTTATTCCGGGACTAGCGGGGAAGAGACCCAGTACTTC. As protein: CSVEDHFYSGTSGEETQYF.

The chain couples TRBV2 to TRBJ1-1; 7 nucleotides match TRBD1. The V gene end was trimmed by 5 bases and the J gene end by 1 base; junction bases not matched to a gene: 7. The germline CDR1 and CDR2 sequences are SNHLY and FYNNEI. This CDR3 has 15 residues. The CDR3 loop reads CASSPRQGQNTEAFF. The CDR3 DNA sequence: TGTGCCAGCAGTCCCCGACAGGGACAGAACACTGAAGCTTTCTTT. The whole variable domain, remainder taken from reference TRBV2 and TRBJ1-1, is EPEVTQTPSHQVTQMGQEVILRCVPISNHLYFYWYRQILGQKVEFLVSFYNNEISEKSEIFDDQFSVERPDGSNFTLKIRSTKLEDSAMYFCASSPRQGQNTEAFFGQGTRLTVV.